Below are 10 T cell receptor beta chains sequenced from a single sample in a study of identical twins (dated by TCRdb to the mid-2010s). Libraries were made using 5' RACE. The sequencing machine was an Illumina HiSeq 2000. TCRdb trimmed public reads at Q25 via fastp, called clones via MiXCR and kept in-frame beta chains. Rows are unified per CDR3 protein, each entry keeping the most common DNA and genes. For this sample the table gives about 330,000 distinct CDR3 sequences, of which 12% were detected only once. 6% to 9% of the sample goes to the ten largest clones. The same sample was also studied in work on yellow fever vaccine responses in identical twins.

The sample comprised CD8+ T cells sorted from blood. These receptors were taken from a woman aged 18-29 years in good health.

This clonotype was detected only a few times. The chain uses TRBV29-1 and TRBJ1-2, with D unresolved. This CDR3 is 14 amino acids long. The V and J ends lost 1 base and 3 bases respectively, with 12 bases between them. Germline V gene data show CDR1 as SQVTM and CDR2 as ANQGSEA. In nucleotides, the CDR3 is TGCAGCGTTGAAGGTGGGGTCAAGGACTATGGCTACACCTTC. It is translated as CSVEGGVKDYGYTF.

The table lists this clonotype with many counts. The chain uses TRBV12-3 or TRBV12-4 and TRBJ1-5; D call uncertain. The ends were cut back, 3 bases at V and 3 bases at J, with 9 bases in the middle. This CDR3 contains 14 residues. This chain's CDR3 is CASSFAELNQPQHF. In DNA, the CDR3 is TGTGCCAGCAGTTTTGCAGAGCTCAATCAGCCCCAGCATTTT.

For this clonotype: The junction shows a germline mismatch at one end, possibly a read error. For the CDR3, the DNA is TGTGCCCGCAGTTCCACGACCCCCCCCGGGTTCCAGTACCCCTACGAGCAGTACTTC. Its protein is CARSSTTPPGFQYPYEQYF. J is TRBJ2-7 and V is TRBV2; unclear D gene. From germline, CDR1 is SNHLY and CDR2 FYNNEI. The CDR3 runs 19 residues.

CDR3 nucleotide sequence: TGTGCCAGCAGGCCGCTCGCGGGGATTCAAGAGACCCAGTACTTC. Translated, it gives CASRPLAGIQETQYF. The V gene is TRBV28, the J gene TRBJ2-5, with TRBD2 as a possible D gene (6 bases). From germline, CDR1 is MDHEN and CDR2 SYDVKM. The CDR3 has 15 residues. Between the trimmed V and J ends, which lost 6 bases and 2 bases, there was a span of 16 bases.

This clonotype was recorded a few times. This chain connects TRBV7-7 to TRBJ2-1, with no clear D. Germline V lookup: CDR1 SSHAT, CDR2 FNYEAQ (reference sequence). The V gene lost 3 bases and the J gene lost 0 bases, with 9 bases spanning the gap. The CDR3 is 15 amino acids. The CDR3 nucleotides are TGTGCCAGCAGCTTTCAGAAAAGCTCCTACAATGAGCAGTTCTTC. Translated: CASSFQKSSYNEQFF.

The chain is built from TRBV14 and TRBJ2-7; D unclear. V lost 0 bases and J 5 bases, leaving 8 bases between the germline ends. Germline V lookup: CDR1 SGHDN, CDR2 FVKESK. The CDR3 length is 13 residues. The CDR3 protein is CASSQDPINEQYF. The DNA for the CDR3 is TGTGCCAGCAGCCAAGATCCGATAAACGAGCAGTACTTC.

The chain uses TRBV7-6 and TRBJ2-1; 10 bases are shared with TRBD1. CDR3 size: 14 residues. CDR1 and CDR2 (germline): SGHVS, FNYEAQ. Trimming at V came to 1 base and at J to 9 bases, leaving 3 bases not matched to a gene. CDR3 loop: CASSLGTGGAEQFF. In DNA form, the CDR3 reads TGTGCCAGCAGCTTAGGGACAGGGGGTGCTGAGCAGTTCTTC.

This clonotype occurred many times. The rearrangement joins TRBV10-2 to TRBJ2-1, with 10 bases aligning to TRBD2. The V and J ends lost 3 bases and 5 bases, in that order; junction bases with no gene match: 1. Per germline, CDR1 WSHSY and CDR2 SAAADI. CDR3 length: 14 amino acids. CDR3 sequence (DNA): TGCGCCAGCAGTGAAACTAGCGGGAACAATGAGCAGTTCTTC. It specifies CASSETSGNNEQFF.

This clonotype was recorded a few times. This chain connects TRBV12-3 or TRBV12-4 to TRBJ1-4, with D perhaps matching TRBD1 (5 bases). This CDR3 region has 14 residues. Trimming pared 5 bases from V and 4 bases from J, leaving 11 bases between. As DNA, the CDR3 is TGTGCCAGCAGTCCCGTCGGGGGTAATGAAAAACTGTTTTTT. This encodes CASSPVGGNEKLFF.

The CDR3, as DNA: TGTGCCATCCAGATTAGCTCCTACGAGCAGTACGTC. This encodes CAIQISSYEQYV. The chain combines TRBV2 with TRBJ2-7; D is ambiguous. V was clipped by 10 bases and J by 0 bases, with 10 bases between them. Germline loops: CDR1 SNHLY, CDR2 FYNNEI. This CDR3 contains 12 residues.